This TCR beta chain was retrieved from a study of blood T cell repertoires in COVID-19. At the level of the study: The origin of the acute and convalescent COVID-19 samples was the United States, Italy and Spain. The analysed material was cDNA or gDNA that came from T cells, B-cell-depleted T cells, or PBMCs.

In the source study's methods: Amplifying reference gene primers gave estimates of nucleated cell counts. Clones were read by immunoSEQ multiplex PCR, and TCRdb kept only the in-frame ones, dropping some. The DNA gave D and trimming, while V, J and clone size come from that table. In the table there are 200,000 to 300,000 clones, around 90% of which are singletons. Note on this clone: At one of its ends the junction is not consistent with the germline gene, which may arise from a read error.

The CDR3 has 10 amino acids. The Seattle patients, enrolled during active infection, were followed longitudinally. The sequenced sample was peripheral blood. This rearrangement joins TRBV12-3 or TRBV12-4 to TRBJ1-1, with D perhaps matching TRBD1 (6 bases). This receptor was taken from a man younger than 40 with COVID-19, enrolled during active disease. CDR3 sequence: CASSRTVTVF. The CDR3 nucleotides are TGTGCCAGCAGCAGGACAGTCACAGTCTTT.